This T cell receptor beta chain was found in a study of CXCR3-negative and CXCR3-positive naive CD8 T cells. Libraries were UMI-labeled 5' RACE TRB cDNA. TCRdb reanalyzed the 5' RACE reads and collapses them to one entry per CDR3 protein, without DNA. The sample includes around 52,000 distinct CDR3 sequences. With roughly 300,000 cells each, the CD8+ T cell subsets were individually sorted in triplicate. Specimen: memory CD8+ T cells from blood. The clonotype comes from a human donor in good health. Some clones in this sample may be carry-over from other donors' samples.

CDR3 protein: CASSGAGGVVSPLHF. The chain links TRBV6-6 to TRBJ1-6. The CDR3 extends over 15 amino acids. Germline loops: CDR1 MNHNY, CDR2 SVGAGI (reference sequence).